Listed below are T cell receptor beta chains from one sample, sequenced in a study of blood T cell repertoires in COVID-19. The repertoire was sequenced with immunoSEQ multiplex PCR; TCRdb's copy has only in-frame clones and lacks some. Of 130,000 to 150,000 clones listed, 85% to 90% are singletons. The sample consisted of peripheral blood. The receptors derive from a human donor in a cohort sampled during active COVID-19. The CDR3 runs from the conserved cysteine through the conserved F or W. A D gene is named only where the DNA matches it firmly. The listing skips clone size in some rows; elsewhere it reads once, few, many or a size class.

few TRBD1 TRBJ2-7 TRBV7-3 TGTGCCAGCAGCTTAAAGGGACAGGAGAGCGAGCAGTACTTC CASSLKGQESEQYF
NA NA TRBJ2-1 TRBV5-5 TGTGCCAGCATGATGTGGAGGGGGCCCCTCAATGAGCAGTTCTTC CASMMWRGPLNEQFF
NA NA TRBJ1-2 TRBV3-1/TRBV3-2 TGTGCCAGCAGCGCCCGGGACACAAACTATGGCTACACCTTC CASSARDTNYGYTF
NA NA TRBJ2-5 TRBV5-1 TGCGCCAGCACCTTCTCAGGGGAAGAGACTCAGTACTTC CASTFSGEETQYF
NA NA TRBJ2-1 TRBV21-1 TGTGCCAGCAGGAAGGAGGGACTAGCCCACAATGAGCAGTTCTTC CASRKEGLAHNEQFF
NA NA TRBJ2-1 TRBV6-4 TGTGCCAGCAGTGACGGAGGGTCTAGGGGCAATGAGCAGTTCTTC CASSDGGSRGNEQFF
NA NA TRBJ1-3 TRBV5-5 TGTGCCAGCAGCTTGGGTACAGCTGACATCTCTGGAAACACCATATATTTT CASSLGTADISGNTIYF
NA TRBD2 TRBJ2-2 TRBV11-2 TGTGCCAGCAGCTTACTAGCGGCGAACACCGGGGAGCTGTTTTTT CASSLLAANTGELFF
NA NA TRBJ2-5 TRBV18 TGTGCCAGCTCACCACCCGGCGGCTACCAAGAGACCCAGTACTTC CASSPPGGYQETQYF
NA TRBD1 TRBJ2-7 TRBV19 TGTGCCAGTAGTATAGCTGGGACAGGGGCCCTCTACGAGCAGTACTTC CASSIAGTGALYEQYF
NA NA TRBJ2-3 TRBV6-5 TGTGCCAGCCTCGGCGGGATTAGCACAGATACGCAGTATTTT CASLGGISTDTQYF
NA TRBD2 TRBJ2-1 TRBV5-5 TGTGCCAGCAGCTTGGCTACTAGCGTGGTCAATGAGCAGTTCTTC CASSLATSVVNEQFF
NA TRBD2 TRBJ2-1 TRBV9 TGTGCCAGCAGCGTAGGATTTGGGACTAGCGAGATATACAATGAGCAGTTCTTC CASSVGFGTSEIYNEQFF
few NA TRBJ2-7 TRBV7-9 TGTGCCAGCAGCCCGAGAGCTGAAACGTTTTACGAGCAGTACTTC CASSPRAETFYEQYF
NA TRBD1 TRBJ2-2 TRBV19 TGTGCCAGTAGTTCGACAGGGGGCACCGGGGAGCTGTTTTTT CASSSTGGTGELFF
few TRBD1 TRBJ1-2 TRBV28 TGTGCCAGCCTGGACAGGGCGGACTATGGCTACACCTTC CASLDRADYGYTF
NA NA TRBJ2-7 TRBV30 TGTGCCTGGAGTACCGGACTCCCCTACGAGCAGTACTTC CAWSTGLPYEQYF
NA NA TRBJ2-7 TRBV30 TGTGCCTGGAGTTACGGGACCTACGAGCAGTACTTC CAWSYGTYEQYF
NA TRBD1 TRBJ1-2 TRBV5-4 TGTGCCAGCAGCGGGGGACAGCCTAACTATGGCTACACCTTC CASSGGQPNYGYTF
NA TRBD1 TRBJ1-4 TRBV30 TGTGCCTGGAGTACAGGGGCCCGTAATGAAAAACTGTTTTTT CAWSTGARNEKLFF
NA NA TRBJ1-3 TRBV19 TGTGCCAGTAGTATAGCGGTCTCTGGAAACACCATATATTTT CASSIAVSGNTIYF
few TRBD2 TRBJ2-1 TRBV19 TGTGCCAGTACGGTAGCGGGAGTTCACAATGAGCAGTTCTTC CASTVAGVHNEQFF
NA TRBD2 TRBJ2-5 TRBV5-4 TGTGCCAGCAGCTTCCCAGCGGGGGGGCAAGAGACCCAGTACTTC CASSFPAGGQETQYF
NA NA TRBJ2-5 TRBV7-2 TGTGCCAGCAGCGCAGACATTGAGACCCAGTACTTC CASSADIETQYF
NA TRBD2 TRBJ2-7 TRBV28 TGTGCCAGCAGAGGACTAGCGGGAGTCCCCTACGAGCAGTACTTC CASRGLAGVPYEQYF
NA NA TRBJ2-2 TRBV15 TGTGCCACCAGCAGAGACGGGGAAAACACCGGGGAGCTGTTTTTT CATSRDGENTGELFF
NA NA TRBJ2-3 TRBV19 TGTGCCAGTAATAGCCCTCGGCAGGGGAGTATAGATACGCAGTATTTT CASNSPRQGSIDTQYF
NA NA TRBJ1-5 TRBV11-2 TGTGCCAGCACCACGGACAGAAGCAATCAGCCCCAGCATTTT CASTTDRSNQPQHF
NA NA TRBJ2-7 TRBV4-1 TGCGCCAGCAGCCACGGCGACAGCGCCTACGAGCAGTACTTC CASSHGDSAYEQYF
NA TRBD1 TRBJ1-1 TRBV7-2 TGTGCCAGCAGCTTATCGCAGGGGGCGACCACTGAAGCTTTCTTT CASSLSQGATTEAFF
NA NA TRBJ2-1 TRBV25-1 TGTGCCAGCAGTAGTCCGGGGTTGAATGAGCAGTTCTTC CASSSPGLNEQFF
NA TRBD1 TRBJ2-4 TRBV28 TGTGCCAGCAGTTTGGGACAGGGAATTGAAAACATTCAGTACTTC CASSLGQGIENIQYF
NA NA TRBJ1-6 TRBV7-2 TGTGCCAGCAGCTCGATCTCGGACAGTTATTCACCCCTCCACTTT CASSSISDSYSPLHF
NA TRBD2 TRBJ2-5 TRBV5-1 TGCGCCAGCAGCTTGGGGCCTAGCGGGGGGGTCCTCCAGGAGACCCAGTACTTC CASSLGPSGGVLQETQYF
NA NA TRBJ2-5 TRBV7-2 TGTGCCAGCAGCCTCCTAGGACAAGAGACCCAGTACTTC CASSLLGQETQYF
once TRBD2 TRBJ2-1 TRBV9 TGTGCCAGCAGCGTAAGAGAGCGGGGACTAGCGGGGGCCGGCCGTTTGAATGAGCAGTTCTTC CASSVRERGLAGAGRLNEQFF
medium-sized NA TRBJ1-5 TRBV7-8 TGTGCCAGTACCCCCGCGGAACCTTATAGCAATCAGCCCCAGCATTTT CASTPAEPYSNQPQHF